Listed below are T cell receptor beta chains from one sample, sequenced in a study of T cells after yellow fever vaccination. From the 5' RACE reads, TCRdb called clonotypes with MiXCR, one entry per CDR3 protein. The sample carries around 590,000 distinct CDR3 sequences, 10% to 15% recorded once. The specimen was PBMCs, collected on the day of the yellow fever booster vaccination. The receptors derive from a man aged 30 to 39 who received the YFV17D yellow fever vaccine. The CDR3 runs from the conserved cysteine through the conserved F or W. Fields, in order: V gene, D gene, J gene, clone size, CDR3 DNA, CDR3 protein. The D gene is left open where the match is weak. Where a row states a size, it is once, few, many or the class of an expanded clone; other rows omit it.

v_call: TRBV27; d_call: NA; j_call: TRBJ2-1; clone_size: NA; cdr3_nt: TGTGCCAGCAGTTTAAATATCTGGCGGGAGCAGTTCTTC; cdr3_aa: CASSLNIWREQFF
v_call: TRBV12-3/TRBV12-4; d_call: TRBD2; j_call: TRBJ2-5; clone_size: NA; cdr3_nt: TGTGCCAGCAGCGGGGGAGGGGAAGAGACCCAGTACTTC; cdr3_aa: CASSGGGEETQYF
v_call: TRBV30; d_call: TRBD2; j_call: TRBJ2-7; clone_size: NA; cdr3_nt: TGTGCCTGGAGGCTAGCGGGAGGGCTGGGGTACGAGCAGTACTTC; cdr3_aa: CAWRLAGGLGYEQYF
v_call: TRBV7-9; d_call: TRBD1; j_call: TRBJ1-5; clone_size: NA; cdr3_nt: TGTGCCAGCAGCTTAGACAGGGGGCTGGAGCCCCAGCATTTT; cdr3_aa: CASSLDRGLEPQHF
v_call: TRBV7-8; d_call: NA; j_call: TRBJ2-3; clone_size: few; cdr3_nt: TGTGCCAGCAGCTCCTGGTGGGGTCCGGCCGATACGCAGTATTTT; cdr3_aa: CASSSWWGPADTQYF
v_call: TRBV27; d_call: NA; j_call: TRBJ1-2; clone_size: NA; cdr3_nt: TGTGCCAGCAGCCTGGGCCCCCGGGTGGGAGGCTACACCTTC; cdr3_aa: CASSLGPRVGGYTF
v_call: TRBV7-2; d_call: NA; j_call: TRBJ2-1; clone_size: NA; cdr3_nt: TGTGCCAGCAGCTTAGCGATCTCTAGCAATGAGCAGTTCTTC; cdr3_aa: CASSLAISSNEQFF
v_call: TRBV28; d_call: TRBD2; j_call: TRBJ2-1; clone_size: NA; cdr3_nt: TGTGCCAGCCTCGGGCTAGCGGGACGGAATGAGCAGTTCTTC; cdr3_aa: CASLGLAGRNEQFF
v_call: TRBV4-2; d_call: NA; j_call: TRBJ2-7; clone_size: NA; cdr3_nt: TGTGCCAGCAGCCCGTATGCAGGGCAAAGCTACGAGCAGTACTTC; cdr3_aa: CASSPYAGQSYEQYF
v_call: TRBV7-2; d_call: NA; j_call: TRBJ1-2; clone_size: NA; cdr3_nt: TGTGCCAGCAGCTTAGCAAGGCAGGGTGAGGGCTACACCTTC; cdr3_aa: CASSLARQGEGYTF
v_call: TRBV5-5; d_call: NA; j_call: TRBJ1-1; clone_size: NA; cdr3_nt: TGTGCCAGCAGCTTGTTTCTCGGTGAAGCTTTCTTT; cdr3_aa: CASSLFLGEAFF
v_call: TRBV5-1; d_call: TRBD2; j_call: TRBJ2-1; clone_size: NA; cdr3_nt: TGCGCCAGCAGCTTAGGACAGATCTTAGCGGGAGGGCCCTATGAGCAGTTCTTC; cdr3_aa: CASSLGQILAGGPYEQFF
v_call: TRBV7-2; d_call: NA; j_call: TRBJ2-2; clone_size: few; cdr3_nt: TGTGCCAGCAGCTTAGCAGTTGGGGTCACCGGGGAGCTGTTTTTT; cdr3_aa: CASSLAVGVTGELFF
v_call: TRBV20-1; d_call: NA; j_call: TRBJ2-3; clone_size: once; cdr3_nt: TGCAGTGCTCCCCGACTAAGCGGGAGCACAGATACGCAGTATTTT; cdr3_aa: CSAPRLSGSTDTQYF
v_call: TRBV6-6; d_call: NA; j_call: TRBJ1-1; clone_size: NA; cdr3_nt: TGTGCCAGCAGTTACGGTTCGAACACTGAAGCTTTCTTT; cdr3_aa: CASSYGSNTEAFF
v_call: TRBV29-1; d_call: NA; j_call: TRBJ2-5; clone_size: many; cdr3_nt: TGTTCTATCTGGACTAAAGAGACCCAGTACTTC; cdr3_aa: CSIWTKETQYF
v_call: TRBV5-1; d_call: NA; j_call: TRBJ2-1; clone_size: few; cdr3_nt: TGCGCCAGCAGCTTACCGGGTTCACAGTTCTTC; cdr3_aa: CASSLPGSQFF
v_call: TRBV11-2; d_call: NA; j_call: TRBJ2-2; clone_size: few; cdr3_nt: TGTGCCAGCAGCTTAGTATATTTGAGGGGCGTGAGGAACACCGGGGAGCTGTTTTTT; cdr3_aa: CASSLVYLRGVRNTGELFF
v_call: TRBV19; d_call: NA; j_call: TRBJ1-2; clone_size: NA; cdr3_nt: TGTGCCACCGTGCCCGGGGCGGCTAACTATGGCTACACCTTC; cdr3_aa: CATVPGAANYGYTF
v_call: TRBV20-1; d_call: NA; j_call: TRBJ2-5; clone_size: NA; cdr3_nt: TGCAGTGCTTATAACCAAGAGACCCAGTACTTC; cdr3_aa: CSAYNQETQYF
v_call: TRBV11-2; d_call: NA; j_call: TRBJ2-1; clone_size: NA; cdr3_nt: TGTGCCAGCAGCTTAAAGACAGGTTCCTACAATGAGCAGTTCTTC; cdr3_aa: CASSLKTGSYNEQFF
v_call: TRBV6-1; d_call: NA; j_call: TRBJ2-1; clone_size: NA; cdr3_nt: TGTGCCAGTCGAGGGTCGCTCCATCCCAATGAGCAGTTCTTC; cdr3_aa: CASRGSLHPNEQFF
v_call: TRBV12-3/TRBV12-4; d_call: TRBD2; j_call: TRBJ2-5; clone_size: few; cdr3_nt: TGTGCCAGCAGTTTCTCTGAAGCGGGACGTGAGACCCAGTACTTC; cdr3_aa: CASSFSEAGRETQYF
v_call: TRBV5-1; d_call: TRBD1; j_call: TRBJ2-1; clone_size: NA; cdr3_nt: TGCGCCAGCAGCTTGGGGGACAGGGCTGAGCAGTTCTTC; cdr3_aa: CASSLGDRAEQFF
v_call: TRBV12-3/TRBV12-4; d_call: NA; j_call: TRBJ2-1; clone_size: few; cdr3_nt: TGTGCCAGCAGGCGCGGGGACTTGTCCTACAATGAGCAGTTCTTC; cdr3_aa: CASRRGDLSYNEQFF
v_call: TRBV25-1; d_call: TRBD2; j_call: TRBJ2-7; clone_size: NA; cdr3_nt: TGTGCCAGCAGTGACTCGGGGACTACCACCTACGAGCAGTACTTC; cdr3_aa: CASSDSGTTTYEQYF
v_call: TRBV7-2; d_call: NA; j_call: TRBJ2-7; clone_size: NA; cdr3_nt: TGTGCCAGCAGCTTAGATCAGGACTCCTCCTACGAGCAGTACTTC; cdr3_aa: CASSLDQDSSYEQYF
v_call: TRBV4-2; d_call: NA; j_call: TRBJ2-2; clone_size: NA; cdr3_nt: TGTGCCAGCAGCCAAGATCATGCAGGGGACACCGGGGAGCTGTTTTTT; cdr3_aa: CASSQDHAGDTGELFF
v_call: TRBV12-3/TRBV12-4; d_call: NA; j_call: TRBJ1-1; clone_size: many; cdr3_nt: TGTGCCAGCGGTAGGAACACTGAAGCTTTCTTT; cdr3_aa: CASGRNTEAFF
v_call: TRBV20-1; d_call: TRBD2; j_call: TRBJ2-7; clone_size: NA; cdr3_nt: TGCAGTGCTAGAGATCAGACTAGCGGGAGTATTGGGACCTACGAGCAGTACTTC; cdr3_aa: CSARDQTSGSIGTYEQYF
v_call: TRBV3-1; d_call: NA; j_call: TRBJ2-7; clone_size: few; cdr3_nt: TGTGCCAGCAGCCAACTGTCATTGACAGGCTCCTACGAGCAGTACTTC; cdr3_aa: CASSQLSLTGSYEQYF
v_call: TRBV30; d_call: TRBD2; j_call: TRBJ2-1; clone_size: few; cdr3_nt: TGTGCCTGGAGTACGGGACTAGTAGGCAATGAGCAGTTCTTC; cdr3_aa: CAWSTGLVGNEQFF
v_call: TRBV7-2; d_call: NA; j_call: TRBJ1-5; clone_size: NA; cdr3_nt: TGTGCCAGCAGCTTACCATATCCTCAGCCCCAGCATTTT; cdr3_aa: CASSLPYPQPQHF
v_call: TRBV27; d_call: TRBD1; j_call: TRBJ2-3; clone_size: few; cdr3_nt: TGTGCCAGCTTGGGACAGGGGTGGACAGATACGCAGTATTTT; cdr3_aa: CASLGQGWTDTQYF
v_call: TRBV4-3; d_call: NA; j_call: TRBJ1-5; clone_size: few; cdr3_nt: TGCGCCAGCAGCCAATACCCTAGCAATCAGCCCCAGCATTTT; cdr3_aa: CASSQYPSNQPQHF
v_call: TRBV4-3; d_call: NA; j_call: TRBJ2-4; clone_size: few; cdr3_nt: TGCGCCAGCAGCCAATACGCCGGGAACATTCAGTACTTC; cdr3_aa: CASSQYAGNIQYF
v_call: TRBV27; d_call: NA; j_call: TRBJ2-1; clone_size: NA; cdr3_nt: TGTGCCAGCAGTCCCCCAGCCAATGAGCAGTTCTTC; cdr3_aa: CASSPPANEQFF